The next 23 T cell receptor beta chains were all read from a single sample in a study of blood T cell repertoires in COVID-19. This table comes from immunoSEQ multiplex PCR, and its TCRdb copy is limited to in-frame clones, with some not included. Here the sample spans about 120,000 clones, around 78% being singletons. Sequencing was carried out using peripheral blood. The source is a man aged 25 to 40 with acute or convalescent COVID-19.

V and J are TRBV30 and TRBJ1-1; D gene uncertain. V lost 3 bases and J 0 bases, leaving 8 bases between the germline ends. The CDR3 extends over 13 amino acids. Germline V lookup: CDR1 GTSNPN, CDR2 SVGIG (reference sequence). Written as DNA, the CDR3 is TGTGCCTGGAGGAGAGGGATGAACACTGAAGCTTTCTTT. It translates to CAWRRGMNTEAFF.

The V and J genes are TRBV7-9 and TRBJ2-1, with 8 bases fitting TRBD1. CDR3 length equals 15 residues. With V trimmed by 5 bases and J by 7 bases, 10 bases remained unmatched. Germline V lookup: CDR1 SEHNR, CDR2 FQNEAQ (reference sequence). CDR3 sequence reads: CASSTGQGGRNEQFF. DNA for the CDR3: TGTGCCAGCAGCACCGGACAGGGAGGACGGAATGAGCAGTTCTTC.

As to this clone: A read error may account for a junction end that differs from germline. The chain is built from TRBV4-1 and TRBJ2-7; TRBD1 aligns across 10 bases. CDR1 is MGHRA and CDR2 is YSYEKL in the germline V gene. The CDR3 sequence is 14 residues long. The CDR3 sequence is CASSRGPGTGDTTF. The CDR3 region has the DNA TGCGCCAGCAGCCGCGGTCCCGGGACAGGGGATACAACCTTC.

This sequence joins TRBV11-1 and TRBJ2-1; 11 bases line up with TRBD2. The CDR3 covers 15 residues. Germline CDR1 reads SGHAT; CDR2 reads FQDESV (reference sequence). V dropped 6 bases and J dropped 7; count of bases not matched to a gene: 8. The CDR3 loop reads CASRNGTSGWNEQFF. The DNA of the CDR3 is TGTGCCAGCAGAAACGGGACTAGCGGATGGAATGAGCAGTTCTTC.

CDR3 protein: CAWMEAGDPQETQYF. As DNA, the CDR3 is TGTGCCTGGATGGAGGCGGGAGATCCCCAAGAGACCCAGTACTTC. V gene TRBV30 combines with J gene TRBJ2-5, with 7 bases identical to TRBD2. Trimming at V came to 4 bases and at J to 1 base, leaving 9 bases not matched to a gene. Germline CDR1 is GTSNPN and CDR2 is SVGIG (reference sequence). The CDR3 length is 15 residues.

V gene TRBV29-1 combines with J gene TRBJ1-1; TRBD1 might be the D (5 bases). The germline CDR1 and CDR2 sequences are SQVTM and ANQGSEA. V lost 7 bases to trimming and J lost 11 bases, with 20 bases between them. The CDR3 has 12 amino acids. CDR3 coding DNA: TGCAGCGCCCACCTCGACAGTCCCCGTGCTTTCTTT. This gives the protein CSAHLDSPRAFF.

This chain links TRBV30 with TRBJ2-7; the match to TRBD1 covers 11 bases. V lost 7 bases to trimming and J lost 4 bases; unmatched junction nucleotides: 3. Germline CDR1 reads GTSNPN; CDR2 reads SVGIG (reference sequence). The CDR3 has 12 amino acids. The CDR3 DNA is TGTGCCTTGGACAGGGGGCCGTACGAGCAGTACTTC. Protein sequence: CALDRGPYEQYF.

The chain recombines TRBV5-1 with TRBJ1-1; TRBD1 might be the D (5 bases). V lost 0 bases and J 1 base, leaving 22 bases between the germline ends. This CDR3 has 19 amino acids. Germline V gene data show CDR1 as SGHRS and CDR2 as YFSETQ. The CDR3 DNA reads TGCGCCAGCAGCTTGGGGTCATCAGGGTGGGAAGCCCGGAACACTGAAGCTTTCTTT. It specifies CASSLGSSGWEARNTEAFF.

This chain joins TRBV7-9 and TRBJ2-7, with TRBD2 identical over 9 bases. From germline, CDR1 is SEHNR and CDR2 FQNEAQ (reference sequence). The CDR3 has 16 amino acids. V trimming: 0 bases; J trimming: 5 bases; junction bases outside the gene matches: 8. This CDR3 reads CASSLALAGPPHEQYF. DNA of the CDR3: TGTGCCAGCAGCTTAGCGCTAGCGGGGCCACCCCACGAGCAGTACTTC.

This rearrangement joins TRBV27 to TRBJ2-3, with 9 nucleotides matching TRBD2. Germline loops: CDR1 MNHEY, CDR2 SMNVEV (reference sequence). The J segment lost 2 bases and the V segment lost 4 bases, leaving 13 bases of the junction unmatched. The CDR3 runs 18 residues. CDR3 sequence: CASSWGLSSGSLTDTQYF. The CDR3, as DNA: TGTGCCAGCAGTTGGGGTTTGAGTAGCGGGAGTCTCACAGATACGCAGTATTTT.

The chain links TRBV14 to TRBJ1-4, with 9 bases fitting TRBD1. The CDR3 contains 13 residues. Germline CDR1 is SGHDN and CDR2 is FVKESK. V gave up 10 bases and J gave up 9 bases; unmatched junction bases: 9. Here the CDR3 reads CATFLTGGKKLFF. The CDR3 DNA follows: TGTGCCACCTTTTTGACAGGGGGGAAAAAACTGTTTTTT.

The chain employs TRBV4-1 and TRBJ1-1; possible D gene TRBD1, 5 bases. Germline-derived CDR1 and CDR2 are MGHRA and YSYEKL. Trimming stripped 1 base from V and 11 bases from J, with 17 bases between. This CDR3 has 14 amino acids. In nucleotides, the CDR3 is TGCGCCAGCAGCCAAGGGGGCCAGGGCCAATCGGCTTTCTTT. It specifies CASSQGGQGQSAFF.

The V and J genes are TRBV10-3 and TRBJ1-4; maybe TRBD1 (6 bases). Germline loops: CDR1 ENHRY, CDR2 SYGVKD. The V and J ends lost 10 bases and 4 bases respectively, with 22 bases between them. The CDR3 spans 16 residues. CDR3 sequence reads: CATQEVAGALNEKLFF. Written as DNA, the CDR3 is TGTGCCACACAGGAGGTCGCAGGGGCCCTTAATGAAAAACTGTTTTTT.

By sample fraction, this clone is medium-sized. The rearrangement uses TRBV27 and TRBJ1-1; 9 bases map to TRBD1. The CDR3 covers 14 residues. Germline CDR1 is MNHEY and CDR2 is SMNVEV (reference sequence). J gave up 3 bases and V 6 bases, and 5 bases lay outside the gene matches. CDR3 in amino acids: CASSLTGGHTEAFF. Here the CDR3 DNA reads TGTGCCAGCAGCCTGACAGGGGGGCACACTGAAGCTTTCTTT.

The V gene is TRBV5-1, the J gene TRBJ2-7; 9 bases line up with TRBD1. V dropped 3 bases and J dropped 3; count of bases not matched to a gene: 1. Per the germline V gene, CDR1 is SGHRS and CDR2 is YFSETQ. There are 13 residues in the CDR3. The CDR3 is CASSWDRDYEQYV. DNA of the CDR3: TGCGCCAGCAGCTGGGACAGGGACTACGAGCAGTACGTC.

V is TRBV2 and J is TRBJ1-1; 9 positions agree with TRBD1. The CDR3 has 16 amino acids. The germline gives CDR1 SNHLY, CDR2 FYNNEI. With 7 bases clipped from V and 4 bases from J, the junction kept 13 bases outside the gene matches. CDR3 amino acids: CASTGGQGYGGTEAFF. For the CDR3, the DNA is TGTGCCAGCACCGGGGGACAGGGCTATGGAGGCACTGAAGCTTTCTTT. The variable domain in full, completed from reference TRBV2 and TRBJ1-1, reads EPEVTQTPSHQVTQMGQEVILRCVPISNHLYFYWYRQILGQKVEFLVSFYNNEISEKSEIFDDQFSVERPDGSNFTLKIRSTKLEDSAMYFCASTGGQGYGGTEAFFGQGTRLTVV.

The table lists this clone with many counts. The chain links TRBV27 to TRBJ1-2, with D maybe TRBD1 (5 bases). The CDR3 has 14 residues. CDR1 MNHEY and CDR2 SMNVEV come from the germline V gene (reference sequence). The ends were cut back, 5 bases at V and 4 bases at J, with 14 bases in the middle. In DNA form, the CDR3 reads TGTGCCAGCAGTCTGCGGGGAGGGGCCTATGGCTACACCTTC. This codes for CASSLRGGAYGYTF.

This chain joins TRBV4-3 and TRBJ2-1, with 10 bases aligning to TRBD2. The CDR3 length is 15 residues. V was pared by 4 bases and J by 7 bases, with 7 bases of the junction left unmatched. Germline V gene sequence: CDR1 LGHNA, CDR2 YSLEER. The CDR3 here is CASSLTSGVGNEQFF. CDR3 DNA: TGCGCCAGCAGCCTCACTAGCGGGGTCGGGAATGAGCAGTTCTTC.

This chain connects TRBV7-8 to TRBJ2-1; 8 bases match TRBD2. The germline gives CDR1 SGHVS, CDR2 FQNEAQ. The V gene end was trimmed by 5 bases and the J gene end by 6 bases; junction bases not matched to a gene: 12. CDR3 length: 16 amino acids. The CDR3 DNA sequence: TGTGCCAGCAGCCTATCCGGGACTAGGGGGGTCAATGAGCAGTTCTTC. Amino acid sequence: CASSLSGTRGVNEQFF. Full variable domain (remainder filled in from reference TRBV7-8 and TRBJ2-1): GAGVSQSPRYKVAKRGQDVALRCDPISGHVSLFWYQQALGQGPEFLTYFQNEAQLDKSGLPSDRFFAERPEGSVSTLKIQRTQQEDSAVYLCASSLSGTRGVNEQFFGPGTRLTVL.

V gene TRBV5-4 combines with J gene TRBJ2-1, with D perhaps TRBD2 (6 bases). Trimming took off 0 bases at V and 8 bases at J, with 15 bases between the two ends. This CDR3 contains 15 residues. The germline gives CDR1 SGHNT, CDR2 YYREEE (reference sequence). The DNA of the CDR3 is TGTGCCAGCAGCTTGGGGTACGGGAGTAGGGATGAGCAGTTCTTC. Protein product: CASSLGYGSRDEQFF.

The chain employs TRBV6-2 or TRBV6-3 and TRBJ1-5; D might be TRBD1 (5 bases). The V and J ends lost 6 bases and 9 bases respectively, with 9 bases between them. The CDR3 is 11 residues long. Germline V gene sequence: CDR1 MNHEY, CDR2 SVGEGT. The DNA of the CDR3 is TGTGCCAGCAGCCCGGGGGGGCCCCAGCATTTT. It is translated as CASSPGGPQHF.

This clone has only one observation. The chain couples TRBV30 to TRBJ1-2; the match to TRBD1 covers 7 bases. CDR1 and CDR2 from the germline V gene are GTSNPN and SVGIG (reference sequence). Trimming at V came to 3 bases and at J to 1 base, leaving 5 bases not matched to a gene. The CDR3 loop spans 14 amino acids. Here the CDR3 reads CAWSSGGGNYGYTF. CDR3 coding DNA: TGTGCCTGGAGCTCAGGGGGAGGTAACTATGGCTACACCTTC. Looking up the rest from reference TRBV30 and TRBJ1-2 gives the full variable domain: SQTIHQWPATLVQPVGSPLSLECTVEGTSNPNLYWYRQAAGRGLQLLFYSVGIGQISSEVPQNLSASRPQDRQFILSSKKLLLSDSGFYLCAWSSGGGNYGYTFGSGTRLTVV.

The genes are TRBV7-3 and TRBJ2-1, with 10 bases fitting TRBD1. The J segment lost 8 bases and the V segment lost 4 bases, leaving 23 bases of the junction unmatched. The CDR3 is made up of 20 amino acids. Germline V lookup: CDR1 SGHTA, CDR2 FQGTGA. The CDR3 here is CASSSMTGGRGSGKVDEQFF. In DNA form, the CDR3 reads TGTGCCAGCAGCTCGATGACAGGGGGCCGTGGTAGCGGGAAAGTCGATGAGCAGTTCTTC. The full variable domain, in which reference TRBV7-3 and TRBJ2-1 provide the parts outside the CDR3, is GAGVSQTPSNKVTEKGKYVELRCDPISGHTALYWYRQSLGQGPEFLIYFQGTGAADDSGLPNDRFFAVRPEGSVSTLKIQRTERGDSAVYLCASSSMTGGRGSGKVDEQFFGPGTRLTVL.